This TCR beta chain comes out of a study of CD8+ T cells in alopecia areata. The study, taken as a whole, reports: Among the top 100, expanded CD8+ clones, as well as scalp clonality, were significantly decreased by tofacitinib.

cDNA prepared by RNA extraction and subsequent reverse transcription served as the template for sequencing. TCRdb's table, derived via immunoSEQ multiplex PCR, lists solely in-frame clones and lacks some. Among about 94,000 clones listed, 60% to 80% were seen once. This CDR3 has 16 residues. Germline V CDR1 and CDR2: SGHAT, FQNNGV. The junction had 12 bases not matched to a gene; V was cut back by 6 bases and J by 4 bases. Treatment: oral pan-JAK inhibitor, 5-10 mg twice daily. Researchers gathered lesional scalp punch biopsies and peripheral blood from patients with alopecia areata. With regard to this clone: Antigen unknown.

The sequence was collected from a human donor with alopecia areata. Sequenced material: CD8+ T cells sorted from blood, taken at week 44, from a patient treated with tofacitinib. This rearrangement joins TRBV11-2 to TRBJ1-2; 9 bases align to TRBD1. The CDR3 loop is CASSPEPGQGGYGYTF. The CDR3 bases are TGTGCCAGCAGTCCAGAGCCGGGACAGGGTGGCTATGGCTACACCTTC.